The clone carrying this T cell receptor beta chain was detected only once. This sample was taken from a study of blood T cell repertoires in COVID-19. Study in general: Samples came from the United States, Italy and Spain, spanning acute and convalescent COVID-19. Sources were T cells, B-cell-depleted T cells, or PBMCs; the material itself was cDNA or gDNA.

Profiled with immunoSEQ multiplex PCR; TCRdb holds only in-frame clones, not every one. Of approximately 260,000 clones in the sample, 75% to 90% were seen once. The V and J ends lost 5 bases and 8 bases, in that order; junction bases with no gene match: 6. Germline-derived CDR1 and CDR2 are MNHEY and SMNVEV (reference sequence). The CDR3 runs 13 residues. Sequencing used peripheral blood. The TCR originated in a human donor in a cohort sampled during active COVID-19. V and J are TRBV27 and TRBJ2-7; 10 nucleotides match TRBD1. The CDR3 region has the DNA TGTGCCAGCAGTATACCGGGACAGGGGAAGCAGTACTTC. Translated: CASSIPGQGKQYF.